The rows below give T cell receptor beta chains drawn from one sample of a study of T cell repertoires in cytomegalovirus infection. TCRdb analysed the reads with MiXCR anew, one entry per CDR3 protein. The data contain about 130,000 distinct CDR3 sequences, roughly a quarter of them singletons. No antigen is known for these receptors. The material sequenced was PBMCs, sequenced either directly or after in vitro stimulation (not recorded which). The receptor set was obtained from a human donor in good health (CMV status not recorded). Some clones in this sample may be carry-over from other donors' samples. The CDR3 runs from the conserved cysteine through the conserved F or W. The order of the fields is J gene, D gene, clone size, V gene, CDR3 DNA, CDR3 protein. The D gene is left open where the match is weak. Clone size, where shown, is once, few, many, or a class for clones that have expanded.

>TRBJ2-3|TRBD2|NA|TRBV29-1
TGCAGCTCCGAGGGAGGCGGGAGGGGCGATACGCAGTATTTT
CSSEGGGRGDTQYF
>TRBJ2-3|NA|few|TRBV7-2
TGTGCCAGCAGCTTAGTTTTTCGCTCCATGGATACGCAGTATTTT
CASSLVFRSMDTQYF
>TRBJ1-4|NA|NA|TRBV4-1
TGCGCCAGCAGCCAAATAAGGGAGAGGATACTGTTTTTT
CASSQIRERILFF
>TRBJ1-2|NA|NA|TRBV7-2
TGTGCCAGCAGCCCCACAGCGGGGAATAACTATGGCTACACCTTC
CASSPTAGNNYGYTF
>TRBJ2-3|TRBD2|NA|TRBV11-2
TGTGCCAGCAGCTCCGGACTAGCGGGAGAATCAGATACGCAGTATTTT
CASSSGLAGESDTQYF
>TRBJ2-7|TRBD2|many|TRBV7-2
TGTGCCAGCAGCTTAGGGCCGGGACTAGCGATCTTC
CASSLGPGLAIF
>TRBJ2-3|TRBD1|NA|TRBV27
TGTGCCAGCAATCGACAGGGGCGCACAGATACGCAGTATTTT
CASNRQGRTDTQYF
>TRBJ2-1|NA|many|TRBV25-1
TGTGCCAGCAGTGAAGGGCTAACCAGCTCCTACAATGAGCAGTTCTTC
CASSEGLTSSYNEQFF
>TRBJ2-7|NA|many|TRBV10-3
TGTGCCATCGGCGGCGAGTTGAGGCCAGAAGAGCAGTACTTC
CAIGGELRPEEQYF
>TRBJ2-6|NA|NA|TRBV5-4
TGTGCCAGCAGCCCCCGGGACTTCAACGTCCTGACTTTC
CASSPRDFNVLTF
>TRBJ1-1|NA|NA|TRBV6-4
TGTGCCAGCAGTGAGGGATACGGGGACACTGAAGCTTTCTTT
CASSEGYGDTEAFF